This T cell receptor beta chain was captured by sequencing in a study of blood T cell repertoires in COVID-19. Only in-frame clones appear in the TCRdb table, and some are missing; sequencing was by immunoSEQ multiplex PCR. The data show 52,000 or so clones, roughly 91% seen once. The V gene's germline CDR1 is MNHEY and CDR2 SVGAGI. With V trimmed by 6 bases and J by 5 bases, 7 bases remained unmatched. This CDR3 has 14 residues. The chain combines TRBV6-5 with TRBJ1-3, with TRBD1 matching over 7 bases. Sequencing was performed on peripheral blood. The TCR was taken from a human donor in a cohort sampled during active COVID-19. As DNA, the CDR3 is TGTGCCAGCAGACAACCGGGACAGCGAAACACCATATATTTT. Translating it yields CASRQPGQRNTIYF.